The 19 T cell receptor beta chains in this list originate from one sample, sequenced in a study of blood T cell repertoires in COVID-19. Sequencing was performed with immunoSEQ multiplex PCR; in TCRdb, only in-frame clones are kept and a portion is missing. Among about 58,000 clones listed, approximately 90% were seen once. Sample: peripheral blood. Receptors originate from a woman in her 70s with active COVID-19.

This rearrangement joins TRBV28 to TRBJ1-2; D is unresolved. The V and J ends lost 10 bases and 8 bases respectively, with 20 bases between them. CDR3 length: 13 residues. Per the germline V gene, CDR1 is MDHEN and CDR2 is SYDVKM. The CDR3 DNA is TGTGCCACGACCCGAGTCGGGCGGGCGGGCTACACCTTC. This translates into CATTRVGRAGYTF.

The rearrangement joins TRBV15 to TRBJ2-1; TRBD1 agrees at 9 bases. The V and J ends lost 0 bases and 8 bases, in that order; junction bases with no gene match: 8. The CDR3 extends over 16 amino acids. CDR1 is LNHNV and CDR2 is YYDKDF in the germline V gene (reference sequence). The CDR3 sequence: CATSRDPPDRGDEQFF. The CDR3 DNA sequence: TGTGCCACCAGCAGAGATCCCCCTGACAGGGGGGATGAGCAGTTCTTC.

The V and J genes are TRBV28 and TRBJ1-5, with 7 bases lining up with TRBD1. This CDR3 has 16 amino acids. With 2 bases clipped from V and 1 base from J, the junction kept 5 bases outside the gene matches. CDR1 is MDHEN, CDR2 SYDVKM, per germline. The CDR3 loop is CASSLGQALSNQPQHF. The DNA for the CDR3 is TGTGCCAGCAGTTTAGGACAGGCCCTAAGCAATCAGCCCCAGCATTTT. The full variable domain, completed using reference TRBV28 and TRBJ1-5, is DVKVTQSSRYLVKRTGEKVFLECVQDMDHENMFWYRQDPGLGLRLIYFSYDVKMKEKGDIPEGYSVSREKKERFSLILESASTNQTSMYLCASSLGQALSNQPQHFGDGTRLSIL.

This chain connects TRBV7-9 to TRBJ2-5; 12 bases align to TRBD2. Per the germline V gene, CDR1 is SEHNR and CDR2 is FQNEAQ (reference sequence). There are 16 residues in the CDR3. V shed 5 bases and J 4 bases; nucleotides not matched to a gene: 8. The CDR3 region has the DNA TGTGCCAGCAGCCACCGACTAGCGGGAGATCTAGAGACCCAGTACTTC. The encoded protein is CASSHRLAGDLETQYF.

CDR3 nucleotide sequence: TGTGCCAGCAGCTTGGTGGCAGGGTCCTACAATGAGCAGTTCTTC. The encoded protein is CASSLVAGSYNEQFF. The genes are TRBV5-4 and TRBJ2-1, with a tentative D call TRBD1 (5 bases). Germline CDR1 is SGHNT and CDR2 is YYREEE (reference sequence). Trimming cost V 0 bases and J 1 base, with 8 bases left between them. The CDR3 has 15 residues.

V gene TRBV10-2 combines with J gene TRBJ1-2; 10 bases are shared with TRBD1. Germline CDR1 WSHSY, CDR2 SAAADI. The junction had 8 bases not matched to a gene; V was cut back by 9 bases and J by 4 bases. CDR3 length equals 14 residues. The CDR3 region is CASWGTGVFYGYTF. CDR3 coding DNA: TGCGCCAGTTGGGGGACAGGGGTATTCTATGGCTACACCTTC.

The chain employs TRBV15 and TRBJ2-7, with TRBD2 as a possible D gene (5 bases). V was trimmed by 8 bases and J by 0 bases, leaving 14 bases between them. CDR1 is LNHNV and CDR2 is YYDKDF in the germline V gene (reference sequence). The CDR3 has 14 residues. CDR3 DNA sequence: TGTGCCACCGGAGCGGATCCTAGCTCCTACGAGCAGTACTTC. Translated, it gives CATGADPSSYEQYF.

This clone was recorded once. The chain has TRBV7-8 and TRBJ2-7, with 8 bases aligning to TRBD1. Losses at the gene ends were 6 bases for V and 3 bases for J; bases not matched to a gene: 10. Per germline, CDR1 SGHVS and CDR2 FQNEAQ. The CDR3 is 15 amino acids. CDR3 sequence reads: CASRIGQGQNYEQYF. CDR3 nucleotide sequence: TGTGCCAGCAGGATTGGACAGGGTCAGAACTACGAGCAGTACTTC.

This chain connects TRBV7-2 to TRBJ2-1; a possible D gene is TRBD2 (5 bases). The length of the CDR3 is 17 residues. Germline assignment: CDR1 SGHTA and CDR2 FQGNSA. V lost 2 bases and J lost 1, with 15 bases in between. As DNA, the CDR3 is TGTGCCAGCAGCTTAAAATCAGTCCTAGCTTCCTACAATGAGCAGTTCTTC. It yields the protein CASSLKSVLASYNEQFF.

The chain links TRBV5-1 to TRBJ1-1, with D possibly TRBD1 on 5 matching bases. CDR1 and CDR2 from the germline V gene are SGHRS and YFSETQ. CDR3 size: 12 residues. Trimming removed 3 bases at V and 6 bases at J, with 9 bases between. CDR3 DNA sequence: TGCGCCAGCAGCTCCGCGGGGGCTGAAGCTTTCTTT. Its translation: CASSSAGAEAFF.

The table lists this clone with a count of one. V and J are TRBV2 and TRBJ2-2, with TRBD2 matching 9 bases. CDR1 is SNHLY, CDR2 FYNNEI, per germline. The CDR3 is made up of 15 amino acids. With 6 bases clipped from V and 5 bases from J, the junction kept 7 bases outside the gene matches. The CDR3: CASRAGTSPTGELFF. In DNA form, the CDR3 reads TGTGCCAGCAGGGCCGGGACTAGCCCTACCGGGGAGCTGTTTTTT.

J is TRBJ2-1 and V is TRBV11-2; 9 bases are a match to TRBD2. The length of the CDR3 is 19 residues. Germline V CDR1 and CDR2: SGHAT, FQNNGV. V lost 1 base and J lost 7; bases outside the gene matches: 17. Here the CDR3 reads CASSLVRVASGKDGNEQFF. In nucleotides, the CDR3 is TGTGCCAGCAGCTTAGTCCGGGTGGCTAGCGGGAAAGACGGGAATGAGCAGTTCTTC.

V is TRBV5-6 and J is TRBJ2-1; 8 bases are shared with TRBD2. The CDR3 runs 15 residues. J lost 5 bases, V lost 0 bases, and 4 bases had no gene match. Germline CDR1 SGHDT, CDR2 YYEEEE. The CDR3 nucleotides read TGTGCCAGCAGCTTGGATCTAGCGGGTAACAATGAGCAGTTCTTC. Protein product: CASSLDLAGNNEQFF.

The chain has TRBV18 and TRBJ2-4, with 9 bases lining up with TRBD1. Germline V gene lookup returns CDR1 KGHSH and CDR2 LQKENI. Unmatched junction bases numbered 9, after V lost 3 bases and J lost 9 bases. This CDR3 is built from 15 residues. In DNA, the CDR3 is TGTGCCAGCTCACCCGGGGGACAGGGTTTGTTCATTCAGTACTTC. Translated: CASSPGGQGLFIQYF.

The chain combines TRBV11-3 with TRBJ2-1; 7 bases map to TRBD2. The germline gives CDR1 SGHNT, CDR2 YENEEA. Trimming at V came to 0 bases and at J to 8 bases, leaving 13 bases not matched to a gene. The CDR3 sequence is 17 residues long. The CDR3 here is CASSLEASGNFKYEQFF. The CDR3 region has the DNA TGTGCCAGCAGCTTAGAGGCTAGCGGAAATTTTAAGTATGAGCAGTTCTTC.

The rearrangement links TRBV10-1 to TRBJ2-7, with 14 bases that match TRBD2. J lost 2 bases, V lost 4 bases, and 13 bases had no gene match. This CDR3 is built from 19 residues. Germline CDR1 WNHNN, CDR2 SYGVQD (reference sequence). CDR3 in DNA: TGCGCCAGCAGTGGAGCCTCCGGGACTAGCGGGAGTGGAGCCTACGAGCAGTACTTC. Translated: CASSGASGTSGSGAYEQYF.

The CDR3 region is CASSPFEVVTEAFF. In DNA, the CDR3 is TGCGCCAGCAGCCCCTTCGAGGTCGTCACTGAAGCTTTCTTT. The chain links TRBV4-1 to TRBJ1-1; D ambiguous. This CDR3 region has 14 residues. Germline V CDR1 and CDR2: MGHRA, YSYEKL. Trimming pared 4 bases from V and 4 bases from J, leaving 13 bases between.

CDR3 bases: TGTGCCAGCAGCTTGGGACTAGAACAGTTCTTC. Translated: CASSLGLEQFF. The chain carries TRBV5-4 and TRBJ2-1, with a possible D match to TRBD2 (6 bases). The V end lost 0 bases, the J end lost 13 bases, and 8 bases lay between the germline ends. Germline-derived CDR1 and CDR2 are SGHNT and YYREEE (reference sequence). The CDR3 is made up of 11 amino acids.

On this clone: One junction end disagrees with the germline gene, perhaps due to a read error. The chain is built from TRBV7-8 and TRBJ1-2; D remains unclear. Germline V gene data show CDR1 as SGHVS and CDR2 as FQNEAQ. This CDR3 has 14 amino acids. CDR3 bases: TGTGCCAGCAGCTTAGCTCCGTCTTTTAGTTATGCCAACTTC. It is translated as CASSLAPSFSYANF.